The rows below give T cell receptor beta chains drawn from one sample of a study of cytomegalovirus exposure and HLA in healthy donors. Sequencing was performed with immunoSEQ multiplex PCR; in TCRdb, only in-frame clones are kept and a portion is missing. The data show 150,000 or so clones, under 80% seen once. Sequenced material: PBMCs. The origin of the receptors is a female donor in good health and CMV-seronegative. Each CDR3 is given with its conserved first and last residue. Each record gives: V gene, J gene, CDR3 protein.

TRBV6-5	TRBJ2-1	CASNRLAGPFNEQFF
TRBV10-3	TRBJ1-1	CAISDPREGNTEAFF
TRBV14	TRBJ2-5	CASSQDRRGKSEKTQYF
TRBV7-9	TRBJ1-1	CASSSREDTEAFF
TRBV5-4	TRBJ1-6	CASSMTAGEVSPLHF
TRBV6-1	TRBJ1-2	CASHTGGLAGYTF
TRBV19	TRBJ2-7	CASSTTGVYEQYF
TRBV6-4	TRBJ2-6	CASSHRGADGANVLTF
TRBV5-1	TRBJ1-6	CASSLAGTSRSPLHF
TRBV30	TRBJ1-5	CAWSAGVGNQPQHF
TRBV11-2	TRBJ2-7	CASSLERQGEQYF
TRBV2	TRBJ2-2	CATSGTPTGELFF
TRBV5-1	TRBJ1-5	CASRPGTDSNQPQHF
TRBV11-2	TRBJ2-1	CASSLASVNNEQFF
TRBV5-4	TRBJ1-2	CASSFQGNYGYTF